This T cell receptor beta chain was identified during a study of blood T cells in healthy people across ages. CDR3 size: 13 residues. With 5 bases removed from V and 4 bases from J, the gap between germline ends came to 12 bases. Per the germline V gene, CDR1 is SGDLS and CDR2 is YYNGEE. A sample-barcoded 5' primer and a J-beta primer mix were used in a second PCR of roughly 6 to 11 cycles. MiXCR, applied by TCRdb to the 5' RACE reads, yields one record per CDR3 protein. The sample shows 2 million or so distinct CDR3 sequences, 40% to 55% of them seen only once. This TCR was sampled from a woman between 35 and 50 years old in good health. V is TRBV9 and J is TRBJ1-2; a weak D match, TRBD1 (6 bases). Sequenced input: blood. The DNA of the CDR3 is TGTGCCAGCAGACCAGGGGAGGGCTATGGCTACACCTTC. Protein sequence: CASRPGEGYGYTF.